This TCR beta chain appears in the sequencing data of a study of TIL therapy for anti-PD-1-resistant metastatic lung cancer. Study information: Most patients had lung adenocarcinoma; a handful of tumors were EGFR-mutant, two ALK-rearranged; half smoked currently or formerly. Findings and limits, study-wide: This highly selected cohort may not generalize to typical lung cancer patients.

Trimming left V 2 bases short and J 1 base short, with 10 bases between. CDR1 and CDR2 from the germline V gene are SGHVS and FQNEAQ. CDR3 length: 15 residues. Time point indicated: pre-treatment sample, taken before nivolumab and TIL therapy. Tumor tissue came from excised metastases, mostly pleural nodules or supraclavicular lymph nodes. Tumors were harvested before any PD-1/PD-L1 blockade. The immunoSEQ assay was v3. This table comes from immunoSEQ multiplex PCR, and its TCRdb copy is limited to in-frame clones, with some not included. The table lists 25,000 to 30,000 clones, approximately 63% of them singletons. Comment on this clone: Its antigen remains unknown.

This clonotype was sampled from a woman between 30 and 79 years old with non-small cell lung cancer. The V and J genes are TRBV7-8 and TRBJ2-3; TRBD2 might be the D (5 bases). Sequencing used tumor tissue, obtained at baseline. For the CDR3, the DNA is TGTGCCAGCAGCTTACGGGGTAGCGGCACAGATACGCAGTATTTT. Protein sequence: CASSLRGSGTDTQYF.